Listed below are T cell receptor beta chains from one sample, sequenced in a study of blood T cell repertoires in COVID-19. The data were produced by immunoSEQ multiplex PCR, yet TCRdb's version contains in-frame clones alone and is incomplete. The table includes some 160,000 clones, approximately 91% detected once. Sequencing was carried out using peripheral blood. These receptors were taken from a man aged 18 to 29 with COVID-19, enrolled during active disease. Both conserved end residues are part of each CDR3. Fields, in order: CDR3 protein, CDR3 DNA, V gene, clone size, D gene, J gene. D genes are given only for firm matches. For some rows the clone size is stated as once, few or many, or as a class when expanded; others skip it.

cdr3_aa: CSVEKGTSGIYNEQFF; cdr3_nt: TGCAGCGTTGAAAAGGGGACTAGCGGCATATACAATGAGCAGTTCTTC; v_call: TRBV29-1; clone_size: NA; d_call: TRBD2; j_call: TRBJ2-1
cdr3_aa: CASSDGSGYNEQFF; cdr3_nt: TGTGCCTCATCAGACGGGTCTGGCTACAATGAGCAGTTCTTC; v_call: TRBV27; clone_size: NA; d_call: NA; j_call: TRBJ2-1
cdr3_aa: CASRRLASYNEQFF; cdr3_nt: TGTGCCAGCCGTAGACTAGCATCTTACAATGAGCAGTTCTTC; v_call: TRBV13; clone_size: NA; d_call: TRBD2; j_call: TRBJ2-1
cdr3_aa: CASSTGFRDTQYF; cdr3_nt: TGTGCCAGTTCGACAGGATTCAGAGATACGCAGTATTTT; v_call: TRBV19; clone_size: NA; d_call: NA; j_call: TRBJ2-3
cdr3_aa: CASSQTPSGGSGQRQQYF; cdr3_nt: TGCGCCAGCAGCCAAACCCCTAGCGGGGGGTCTGGGCAACGCCAGCAGTACTTC; v_call: TRBV4-1; clone_size: NA; d_call: TRBD2; j_call: TRBJ2-7
cdr3_aa: CASSLGQSGANVLTF; cdr3_nt: TGTGCCAGCAGCTTAGGGCAGTCTGGGGCCAACGTCCTGACTTTC; v_call: TRBV11-3; clone_size: NA; d_call: NA; j_call: TRBJ2-6
cdr3_aa: CATHQGGVVHTQYF; cdr3_nt: TGTGCCACCCACCAGGGGGGAGTTGTCCATACGCAGTATTTT; v_call: TRBV15; clone_size: NA; d_call: NA; j_call: TRBJ2-3
cdr3_aa: CASSHDRGGNQPQHF; cdr3_nt: TGTGCCAGCAGCCACGACAGGGGAGGGAATCAGCCCCAGCATTTT; v_call: TRBV2; clone_size: NA; d_call: TRBD1; j_call: TRBJ1-5
cdr3_aa: CASSQTDRGGDNEQFF; cdr3_nt: TGCGCCAGCAGCCAAACGGACAGGGGAGGGGACAATGAGCAGTTCTTC; v_call: TRBV5-1; clone_size: NA; d_call: TRBD1; j_call: TRBJ2-1
cdr3_aa: CASSFEQGSAYEQYF; cdr3_nt: TGTGCCAGCAGCTTTGAGCAGGGGTCAGCCTACGAGCAGTACTTC; v_call: TRBV7-2; clone_size: NA; d_call: NA; j_call: TRBJ2-7
cdr3_aa: CASSQGLAGGPSYNEQFF; cdr3_nt: TGTGCCAGCAGCCAAGGACTAGCGGGAGGTCCCTCCTACAATGAGCAGTTCTTC; v_call: TRBV7-2; clone_size: NA; d_call: TRBD2; j_call: TRBJ2-1
cdr3_aa: CASSLRTSGDEQYF; cdr3_nt: TGTGCCAGCAGCCTAAGGACTAGCGGAGACGAGCAGTACTTC; v_call: TRBV9; clone_size: NA; d_call: TRBD2; j_call: TRBJ2-7
cdr3_aa: CASSLVAAYEQYF; cdr3_nt: TGTGCCAGCAGCTTGGTCGCAGCCTACGAGCAGTACTTC; v_call: TRBV11-2; clone_size: NA; d_call: NA; j_call: TRBJ2-7
cdr3_aa: CASSLGGTNYGYTF; cdr3_nt: TGTGCCAGCAGCTTGGGGGGGACAAACTATGGCTACACCTTC; v_call: TRBV5-8; clone_size: once; d_call: NA; j_call: TRBJ1-2
cdr3_aa: CASSLSRTSARSETYEQYF; cdr3_nt: TGTGCCAGCAGTTTATCCAGGACTAGCGCCCGATCGGAAACCTACGAGCAGTACTTC; v_call: TRBV27; clone_size: once; d_call: TRBD2; j_call: TRBJ2-7
cdr3_aa: CASSLAGAVEQYF; cdr3_nt: TGCGCCAGCAGCTTAGCGGGAGCGGTCGAGCAGTACTTC; v_call: TRBV5-1; clone_size: NA; d_call: TRBD2; j_call: TRBJ2-7
cdr3_aa: CASSVAGPSSYNEQFF; cdr3_nt: TGTGCCAGCAGCGTAGCAGGGCCTAGCTCCTACAATGAGCAGTTCTTC; v_call: TRBV9; clone_size: NA; d_call: NA; j_call: TRBJ2-1
cdr3_aa: CAWSRGGYEQYF; cdr3_nt: TGTGCCTGGAGTCGCGGGGGCTACGAGCAGTACTTC; v_call: TRBV30; clone_size: NA; d_call: TRBD2; j_call: TRBJ2-7
cdr3_aa: CASSALAGGYEQYF; cdr3_nt: TGTGCCAGCAGCGCCTTAGCGGGAGGTTACGAGCAGTACTTC; v_call: TRBV11-2; clone_size: NA; d_call: TRBD2; j_call: TRBJ2-7
cdr3_aa: CASSLGRGNQPQHF; cdr3_nt: TGTGCCAGCAGTTTGGGGCGTGGCAATCAGCCCCAGCATTTT; v_call: TRBV28; clone_size: NA; d_call: NA; j_call: TRBJ1-5
cdr3_aa: CATSDLRLAGAGELFF; cdr3_nt: TGTGCCACCAGTGATTTGAGACTAGCGGGAGCCGGGGAGCTGTTTTTT; v_call: TRBV24-1; clone_size: NA; d_call: TRBD2; j_call: TRBJ2-2
cdr3_aa: CASSLLGLAGGPYNEQFF; cdr3_nt: TGTGCCAGCAGCTTACTCGGACTAGCGGGAGGACCCTACAATGAGCAGTTCTTC; v_call: TRBV7-3; clone_size: once; d_call: TRBD2; j_call: TRBJ2-1
cdr3_aa: CASSETGTSDYEQYF; cdr3_nt: TGTGCCAGCAGTGAGACCGGGACTAGCGATTACGAGCAGTACTTC; v_call: TRBV2; clone_size: NA; d_call: TRBD2; j_call: TRBJ2-7
cdr3_aa: CAWTTGNYGYTF; cdr3_nt: TGTGCCTGGACTACAGGGAACTATGGCTACACCTTC; v_call: TRBV30; clone_size: NA; d_call: NA; j_call: TRBJ1-2
cdr3_aa: CASSRVGMGSYNEQFF; cdr3_nt: TGTGCCAGCAGTAGGGTCGGGATGGGGAGTTACAATGAGCAGTTCTTC; v_call: TRBV27; clone_size: NA; d_call: NA; j_call: TRBJ2-1
cdr3_aa: CASSITGQTTDTQYF; cdr3_nt: TGTGCCAGTAGTATTACGGGACAGACCACAGATACGCAGTATTTT; v_call: TRBV19; clone_size: NA; d_call: TRBD1; j_call: TRBJ2-3
cdr3_aa: CASSLDRPHEAFF; cdr3_nt: TGTGCCAGCAGCCTTGACAGGCCCCATGAAGCTTTCTTT; v_call: TRBV7-9; clone_size: NA; d_call: NA; j_call: TRBJ1-1
cdr3_aa: CASSPLSGGASYEQYF; cdr3_nt: TGTGCCAGCAGCCCCTTAAGTGGGGGGGCCTCCTACGAGCAGTACTTC; v_call: TRBV11-2; clone_size: NA; d_call: NA; j_call: TRBJ2-7
cdr3_aa: CASRPPGTGELFF; cdr3_nt: TGTGCCAGCCGACCCCCGGGGACCGGGGAGCTGTTTTTT; v_call: TRBV28; clone_size: NA; d_call: NA; j_call: TRBJ2-2
cdr3_aa: CASSLAAGDYEQYF; cdr3_nt: TGTGCCAGCAGTTTGGCAGCGGGAGACTACGAGCAGTACTTC; v_call: TRBV27; clone_size: NA; d_call: TRBD2; j_call: TRBJ2-7
cdr3_aa: CASSQDPGGTYNEQFF; cdr3_nt: TGCGCCAGCAGCCAAGACCCAGGGGGGACCTACAATGAGCAGTTCTTC; v_call: TRBV4-3; clone_size: NA; d_call: NA; j_call: TRBJ2-1
cdr3_aa: CASSLGSSGKFF; cdr3_nt: TGTGCCAGCAGCTTGGGGAGTAGCGGGAAGTTCTTC; v_call: TRBV5-5; clone_size: NA; d_call: TRBD2; j_call: TRBJ2-1